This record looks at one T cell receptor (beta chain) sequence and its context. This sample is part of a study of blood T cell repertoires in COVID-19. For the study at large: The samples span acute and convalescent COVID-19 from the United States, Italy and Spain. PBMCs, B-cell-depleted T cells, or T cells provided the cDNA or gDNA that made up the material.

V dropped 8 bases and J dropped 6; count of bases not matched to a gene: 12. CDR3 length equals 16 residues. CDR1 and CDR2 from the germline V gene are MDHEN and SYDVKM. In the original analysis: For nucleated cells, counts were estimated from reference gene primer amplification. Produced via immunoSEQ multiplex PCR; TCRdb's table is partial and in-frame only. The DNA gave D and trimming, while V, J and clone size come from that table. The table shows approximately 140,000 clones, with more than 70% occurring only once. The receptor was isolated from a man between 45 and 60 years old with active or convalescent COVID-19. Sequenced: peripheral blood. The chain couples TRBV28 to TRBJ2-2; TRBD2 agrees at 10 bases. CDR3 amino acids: CASGPHGTSGAGELFF. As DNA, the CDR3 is TGTGCCAGCGGGCCCCACGGAACTAGCGGGGCCGGGGAGCTGTTTTTT. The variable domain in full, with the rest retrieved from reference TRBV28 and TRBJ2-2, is DVKVTQSSRYLVKRTGEKVFLECVQDMDHENMFWYRQDPGLGLRLIYFSYDVKMKEKGDIPEGYSVSREKKERFSLILESASTNQTSMYLCASGPHGTSGAGELFFGEGSRLTVL.